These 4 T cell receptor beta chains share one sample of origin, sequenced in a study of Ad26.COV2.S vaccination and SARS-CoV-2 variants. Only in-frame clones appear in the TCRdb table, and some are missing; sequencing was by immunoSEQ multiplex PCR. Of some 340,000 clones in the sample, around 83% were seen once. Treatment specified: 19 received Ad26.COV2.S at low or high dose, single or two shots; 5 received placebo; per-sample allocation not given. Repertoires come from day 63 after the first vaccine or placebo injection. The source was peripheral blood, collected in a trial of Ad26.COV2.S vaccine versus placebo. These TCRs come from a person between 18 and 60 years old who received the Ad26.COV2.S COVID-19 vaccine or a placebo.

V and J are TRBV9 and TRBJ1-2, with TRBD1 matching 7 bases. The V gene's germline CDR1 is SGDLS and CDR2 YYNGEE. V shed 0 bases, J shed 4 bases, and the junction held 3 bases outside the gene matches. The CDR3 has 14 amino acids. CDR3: CASSVEAGGYGYTF. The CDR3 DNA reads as TGTGCCAGCAGCGTAGAAGCAGGGGGCTATGGCTACACCTTC.

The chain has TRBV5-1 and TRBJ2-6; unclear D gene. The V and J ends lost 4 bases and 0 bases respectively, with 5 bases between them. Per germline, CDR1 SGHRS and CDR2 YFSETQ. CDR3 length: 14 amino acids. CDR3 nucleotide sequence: TGCGCCAGCAGCCTATCCTCTGGGGCCAACGTCCTGACTTTC. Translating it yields CASSLSSGANVLTF.

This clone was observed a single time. The CDR3 coding sequence is TGTGCCAGCAGCGGCCAGGGGGGGTTTTCCTTTGGCTACACCTTC. This encodes CASSGQGGFSFGYTF. This chain joins TRBV7-2 and TRBJ1-2, with 7 bases aligning to TRBD1. The CDR3 consists of 15 residues. V shed 5 bases and J 7 bases; nucleotides not matched to a gene: 13. Looked up from germline, CDR1 is SGHTA and CDR2 is FQGNSA. The whole variable domain, filled in from reference TRBV7-2 and TRBJ1-2, reads GAGVSQSPSNKVTEKGKDVELRCDPISGHTALYWYRQSLGQGLEFLIYFQGNSAPDKSGLPSDRFSAERTGGSVSTLTIQRTQQEDSAVYLCASSGQGGFSFGYTFGSGTRLTVV.

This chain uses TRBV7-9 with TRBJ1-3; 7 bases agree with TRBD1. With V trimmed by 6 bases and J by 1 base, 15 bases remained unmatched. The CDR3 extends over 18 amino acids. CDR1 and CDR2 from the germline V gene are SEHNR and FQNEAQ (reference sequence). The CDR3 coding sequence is TGTGCCAGCAGGCGCCGCGAGGGACAGTGGCCTTCTGGAAACACCATATATTTT. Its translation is CASRRREGQWPSGNTIYF.